The rows below give T cell receptor beta chains drawn from one sample of a study of CD8 T cells in Susac syndrome. TCRdb independently ran MiXCR on the immunoSEQ multiplex PCR reads; one entry per CDR3 protein. The table shows some 300,000 distinct CDR3 sequences, with around 89% occurring only once. The sequenced material came from CD8+ T cells from PBMCs. The receptors were sampled from a human donor with multiple sclerosis. Both conserved end residues are part of each CDR3. A D gene is named only where the DNA matches it firmly. A clone size is listed for some rows: how often the clone was seen (once, few, many), or a class if it is expanded.

V	J	size	D	DNA	CDR3
TRBV12-3/TRBV12-4	TRBJ1-5	NA	NA	TGTGCCAGCAGTTTAGGGCAGATGAATCAGCCCCAGCATTTT	CASSLGQMNQPQHF
TRBV7-9	TRBJ1-2	NA	NA	TGTGCCAGCAGCTTACTGCCGAGCAGCTTAAACTATGGCTACACCTTC	CASSLLPSSLNYGYTF
TRBV4-2	TRBJ2-3	once	TRBD1	TGTGCCAGCAGCCAAAGGGGGCCGCCCACAGATACGCAGTATTTT	CASSQRGPPTDTQYF
TRBV2	TRBJ2-1	NA	NA	TGTGCCAGCAGTGAAGTTCACAATTACAATGAGCAGTTCTTC	CASSEVHNYNEQFF
TRBV6-5	TRBJ2-1	NA	TRBD2	TGTGCCAGCAGTTCACTAGCGGGAGGGGATGGTGAGCAGTTCTTC	CASSSLAGGDGEQFF
TRBV5-4	TRBJ2-7	once	TRBD2	TGTGCCAGCAGCCCACTAGCGGGAAGCGTTGAGCAGTACTTC	CASSPLAGSVEQYF
TRBV20-1	TRBJ2-2	NA	TRBD1	TGCAGTGCCAAGACAGGGGCGGACACCGGGGAGCTGTTTTTT	CSAKTGADTGELFF
TRBV5-6	TRBJ2-5	NA	NA	TGTGCCAGCAGACACAGCAAAGAGACCCAGTACTTC	CASRHSKETQYF
TRBV12-3/TRBV12-4	TRBJ2-5	NA	NA	TGTGCCAGCAGTTCGAGCCCAGGGGCCCAGTACTTC	CASSSSPGAQYF
TRBV30	TRBJ2-5	once	NA	TGTGCCTGGACCCGGGACCCCTTAGAGGAGACCCAGTACTTC	CAWTRDPLEETQYF